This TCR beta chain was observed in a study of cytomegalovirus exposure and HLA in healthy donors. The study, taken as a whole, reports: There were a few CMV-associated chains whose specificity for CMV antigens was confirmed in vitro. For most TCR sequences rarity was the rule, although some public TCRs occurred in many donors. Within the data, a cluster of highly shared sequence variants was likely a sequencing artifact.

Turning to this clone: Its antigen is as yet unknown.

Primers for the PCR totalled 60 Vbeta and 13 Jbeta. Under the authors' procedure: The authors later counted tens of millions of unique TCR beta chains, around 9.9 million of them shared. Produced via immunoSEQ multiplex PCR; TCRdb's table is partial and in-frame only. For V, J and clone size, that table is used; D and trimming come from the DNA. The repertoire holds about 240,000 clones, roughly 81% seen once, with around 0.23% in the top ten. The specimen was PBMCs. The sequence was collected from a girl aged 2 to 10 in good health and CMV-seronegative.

The CDR3 loop is CASSLVAVPRLRDSPLHF. The CDR3 DNA follows: TGTGCCAGCAGCTTAGTAGCCGTTCCCCGGCTCCGTGATTCACCCCTCCACTTT. This chain joins TRBV11-2 and TRBJ1-6; D ambiguous. Germline V gives CDR1 SGHAT, CDR2 FQNNGV. CDR3 length equals 18 residues. V was clipped by 1 base and J by 8 bases, with 21 bases between them.